The source of this T cell receptor beta chain is a study of T-cell reconstitution after alpha-beta-depleted transplantation in children. Broader study findings: T-cell counts and diversity were attributed mostly to newly produced T cells one year after transplant.

The TCRbeta library incorporated unique molecular identifiers. TCRdb ran MiXCR on the PCR reads and lists one entry per CDR3 protein. The sample has around 420,000 distinct CDR3 sequences, 16% seen once. In the case of this clonotype: What it binds is unknown.

This clonotype was obtained from a boy younger than two who had a stem cell transplant for Wiskott-Aldrich syndrome, so the T cells may come from the graft donor. Sequencing was performed on PBMCs, mostly from graft donor cells, taken 360 days after TCRalphabeta/CD19-depleted stem cell transplant.

CDR3 DNA: TGTGCCAGCAGCTTGCGCAGGTCCCCAGATACGCAGTATTTT. Amino acid sequence: CASSLRRSPDTQYF. The chain is built from TRBV7-2 and TRBJ2-3; no definite D call. CDR3 length: 14 residues. The V end was cut by 3 bases, the J end by 4 bases, with 11 bases between. CDR1 SGHTA and CDR2 FQGNSA come from the germline V gene. The full variable domain, its missing parts supplied by reference TRBV7-2 and TRBJ2-3, is GAGVSQSPSNKVTEKGKDVELRCDPISGHTALYWYRQSLGQGLEFLIYFQGNSAPDKSGLPSDRFSAERTGGSVSTLTIQRTQQEDSAVYLCASSLRRSPDTQYFGPGTRLTVL.